One T cell receptor (beta chain) is described in this entry. The antigen is undetermined. V lost 3 bases and J lost 6; bases outside the gene matches: 14. This CDR3 region has 16 residues. Germline V gives CDR1 LGHNA, CDR2 YSLEER. These data are taken from a study of cytomegalovirus exposure and HLA in healthy donors. The PCR had 60 Vbeta and 13 Jbeta primers. This table comes from immunoSEQ multiplex PCR, and its TCRdb copy is limited to in-frame clones, with some not included. The top ten clones hold about 4.4% of a sample with 100,000 or so clones, more than 60% of them seen once. Points from the study as a whole: Testing in vitro showed a few CMV-associated chains specific for CMV antigens. Cytomegalovirus association was assigned to about 150 TCR beta chains.

The receptor was derived from a young woman in good health and CMV-seropositive. J is TRBJ2-7 and V is TRBV4-3; 7 bases line up with TRBD2. Source material: PBMCs. Here the CDR3 reads CASSQGSRLGEGEQYF. The CDR3 DNA reads TGCGCCAGCAGCCAGGGATCCCGGCTGGGGGAGGGCGAGCAGTACTTC.